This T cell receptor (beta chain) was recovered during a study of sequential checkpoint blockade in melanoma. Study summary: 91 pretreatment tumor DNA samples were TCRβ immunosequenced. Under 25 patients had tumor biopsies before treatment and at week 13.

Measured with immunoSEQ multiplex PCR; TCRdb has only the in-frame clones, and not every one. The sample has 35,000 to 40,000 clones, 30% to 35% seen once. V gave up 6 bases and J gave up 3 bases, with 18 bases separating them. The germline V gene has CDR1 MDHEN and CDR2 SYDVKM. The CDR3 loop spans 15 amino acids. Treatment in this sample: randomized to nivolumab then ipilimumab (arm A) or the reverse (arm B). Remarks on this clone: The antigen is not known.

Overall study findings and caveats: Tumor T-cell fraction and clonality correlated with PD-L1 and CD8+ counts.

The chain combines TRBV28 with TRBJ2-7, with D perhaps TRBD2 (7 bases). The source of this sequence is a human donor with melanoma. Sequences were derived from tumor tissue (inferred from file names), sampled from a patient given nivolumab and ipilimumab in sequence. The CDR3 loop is CASSSGGLRSYEQYF. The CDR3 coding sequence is TGTGCCAGCAGCTCCGGGGGGCTAAGAAGCTACGAGCAGTACTTC.